A selection of T cell receptor beta chains follows, all from one sample in a study of T cell responses to AZD1222 COVID-19 vaccine. Produced via immunoSEQ multiplex PCR; TCRdb's table is partial and in-frame only. The sample has 160,000 or so clones, 85% to 95% seen once; the top ten hold about 1.6%. The source was peripheral blood, collected 28 days after the second AZD1222 dose. The receptors stem from an adult who received the AZD1222 COVID-19 vaccine. CDR3s include the opening cysteine and the closing phenylalanine or tryptophan. D genes are given only for firm matches. The size entry is marked missing in some rows and otherwise reads once, few, many or a size class.

v_call	j_call	clone_size	d_call	cdr3_nt	cdr3_aa
TRBV19	TRBJ2-1	.	.	TGTGCCAGTAGTCTCCGGGACTTTTACAATGAGCAGTTCTTC	CASSLRDFYNEQFF
TRBV11-3	TRBJ2-2	.	TRBD2	TGTGCCAGCAGCTCCGGGGGGGCCAACACCGGGGAGCTGTTTTTT	CASSSGGANTGELFF
TRBV3-1/TRBV3-2	TRBJ1-1	.	.	TGTGCCAGCAGCCAAGGGTCGACGGGGGCGAACACTGAAGCTTTCTTT	CASSQGSTGANTEAFF
TRBV21-1	TRBJ1-1	.	.	TGTGCCAGCAGCAATGGAATCGGAGCAAGAAACACTGAAGCTTTCTTT	CASSNGIGARNTEAFF
TRBV27	TRBJ1-1	.	.	TGTGCCAGCAGTCGATACGGGGCTAACACTGAAGCTTTCTTT	CASSRYGANTEAFF
TRBV7-9	TRBJ1-1	.	.	TGTGCCAGCAGCTTTGAGGGGACTGAAGCTTTCTTT	CASSFEGTEAFF
TRBV28	TRBJ2-7	.	.	TGTGCCAGCAGTTTAGGGGGGACGGCGAGCTCCTACGAGCAGTACTTC	CASSLGGTASSYEQYF
TRBV4-1	TRBJ2-1	few	.	TGCGCCAGCAGCCTCCGGGACCCCGGGTGGAATGAGCAGTTCTTC	CASSLRDPGWNEQFF
TRBV27	TRBJ2-3	.	.	TGTGCCAGCAGTAGCCTCCCGGCAGAAAGCACAGATACGCAGTATTTT	CASSSLPAESTDTQYF
TRBV4-2	TRBJ2-3	.	TRBD2	TGTGCCAGCAGCCAAGACACAGGACTAGGGGTAGCAGATACGCAGTATTTT	CASSQDTGLGVADTQYF
TRBV7-9	TRBJ2-1	.	.	TGTGCCAGCAGCCCTTTTAGCGGCGGCTACAATGAGCAGTTCTTC	CASSPFSGGYNEQFF